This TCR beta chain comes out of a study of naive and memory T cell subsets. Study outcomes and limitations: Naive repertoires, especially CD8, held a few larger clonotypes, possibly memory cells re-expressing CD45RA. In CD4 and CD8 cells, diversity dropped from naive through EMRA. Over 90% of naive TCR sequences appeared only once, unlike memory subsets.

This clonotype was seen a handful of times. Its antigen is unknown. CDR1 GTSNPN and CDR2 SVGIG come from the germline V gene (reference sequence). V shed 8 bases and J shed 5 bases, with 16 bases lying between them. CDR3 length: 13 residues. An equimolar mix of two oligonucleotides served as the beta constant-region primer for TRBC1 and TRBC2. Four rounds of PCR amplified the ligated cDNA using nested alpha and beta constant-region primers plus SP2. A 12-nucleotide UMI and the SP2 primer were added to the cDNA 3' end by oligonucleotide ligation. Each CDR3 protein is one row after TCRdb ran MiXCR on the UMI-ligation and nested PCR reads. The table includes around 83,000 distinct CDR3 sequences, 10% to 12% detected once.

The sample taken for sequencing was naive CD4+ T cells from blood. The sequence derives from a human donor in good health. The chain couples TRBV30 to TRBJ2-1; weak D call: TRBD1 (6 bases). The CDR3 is CAQAQGVHNEQFF. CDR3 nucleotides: TGTGCCCAAGCACAGGGTGTCCACAATGAGCAGTTCTTC.